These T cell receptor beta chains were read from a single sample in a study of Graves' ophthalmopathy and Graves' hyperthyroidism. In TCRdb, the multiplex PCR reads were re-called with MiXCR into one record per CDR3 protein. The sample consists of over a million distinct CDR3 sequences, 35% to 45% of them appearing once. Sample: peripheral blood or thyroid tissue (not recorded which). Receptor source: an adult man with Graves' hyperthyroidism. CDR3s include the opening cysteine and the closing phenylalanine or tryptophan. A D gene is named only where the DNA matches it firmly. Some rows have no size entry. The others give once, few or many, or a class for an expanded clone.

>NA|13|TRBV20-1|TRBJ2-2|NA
TGCAGTGCTAGAGATTGGGGGACTGGGGAGCTGTTTTTT
CSARDWGTGELFF
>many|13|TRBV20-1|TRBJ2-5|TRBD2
TGCAGTGTTGGCGGGGGGGCCGTGGAGACCCAGTACTTC
CSVGGGAVETQYF
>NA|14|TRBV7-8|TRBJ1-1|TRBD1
TGTGCCAGCAGACCTGACAGGGGGCTAACTGAAGCTTTCTTT
CASRPDRGLTEAFF
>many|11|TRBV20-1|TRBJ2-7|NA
TGCAGTGCTAGTTTTAACTACGAGCAGTACTTC
CSASFNYEQYF
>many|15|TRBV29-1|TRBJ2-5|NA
TGCAGCGCCCCTTCGAGGGTACCTCACCAAGAGACCCAGTACTTC
CSAPSRVPHQETQYF
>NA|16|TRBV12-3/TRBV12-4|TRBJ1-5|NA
TGTGCCAGCAGTTTGGGACGGCGGGCCAGCAATCAGCCCCAGCATTTT
CASSLGRRASNQPQHF
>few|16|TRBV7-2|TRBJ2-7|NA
TGTGCCAGCACCTCCGGCCACGGGAAGAACTCCTACGAGCAGTACTTC
CASTSGHGKNSYEQYF
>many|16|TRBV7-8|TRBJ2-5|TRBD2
TGTGCCAGCAGCTTAGCCAGCGGGAGGACTGGGGAGACCCAGTACTTC
CASSLASGRTGETQYF
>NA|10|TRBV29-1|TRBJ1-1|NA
TGCAGCTTGGGGACACCTGAAGCTTTCTTT
CSLGTPEAFF
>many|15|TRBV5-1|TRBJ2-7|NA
TGCGCCAGCAGCTTGGAGGGCGGATCCTCCTACGAGCAGTACTTC
CASSLEGGSSYEQYF
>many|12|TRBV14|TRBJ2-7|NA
TGTGCCAGCAGCCCCCCCGCGGGCGGGCAGTACTTC
CASSPPAGGQYF
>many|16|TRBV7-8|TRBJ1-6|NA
TGTGCCAGCAGCTTAGTGATGGTAGGGACCGGATCACCCCTCCACTTT
CASSLVMVGTGSPLHF
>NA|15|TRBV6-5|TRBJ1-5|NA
TGTGCCAGCAGTTACGAAGGGCGTAGCAATCAGCCCCAGCATTTT
CASSYEGRSNQPQHF
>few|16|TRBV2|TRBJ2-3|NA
TGTGCCAGAACATACTCGGGCGCCACTGCTTCGGATACGCAGTATTTT
CARTYSGATASDTQYF
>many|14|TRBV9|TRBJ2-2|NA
TGTGCCAGCAGCGTAGCCAGGGCTACCGGGGAGCTGTTTTTT
CASSVARATGELFF
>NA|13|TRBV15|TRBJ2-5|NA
TGTGCCACCAGCAGACGGGACTCCGAGACCCAGTACTTC
CATSRRDSETQYF
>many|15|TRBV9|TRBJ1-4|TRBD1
TGTGCCAGCAGCGTAGAAGGGGGCGCGGGTGAAAAACTGTTTTTT
CASSVEGGAGEKLFF
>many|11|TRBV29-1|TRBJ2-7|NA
TGCAGCGTGGGACAAGCCTACGAGCAGTACTTC
CSVGQAYEQYF
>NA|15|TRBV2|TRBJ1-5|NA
TGTGCCAGCAGTGAAATGCGGGACGGCAATCAGCCCCAGCATTTT
CASSEMRDGNQPQHF
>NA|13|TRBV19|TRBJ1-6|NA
TGTGCCAGTTCCAGTTATAAGGGGTCACCCCTCCACTTT
CASSSYKGSPLHF
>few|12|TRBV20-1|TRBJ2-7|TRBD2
TGCAGTGCCAGCATGGGCGGGGGGAATCTGTACTTC
CSASMGGGNLYF
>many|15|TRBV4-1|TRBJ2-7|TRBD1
TGCGCCAGCAGCCAGGGGACAGGGGGTAGGTACGAGCAGTACTTC
CASSQGTGGRYEQYF
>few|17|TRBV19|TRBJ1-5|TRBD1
TGTGCCAGTAGTGATAGGGGACAGTTTAATAGCAATCAGCCCCAGCATTTT
CASSDRGQFNSNQPQHF
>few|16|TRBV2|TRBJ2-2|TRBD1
TGTGCCATCGCCGGGACAGGGAGCCGGAACACCGGGGAGCTGTTTTTT
CAIAGTGSRNTGELFF
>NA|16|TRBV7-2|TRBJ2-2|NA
TGTGCCAGCAGCTTAGGGGCTGAGGGAACCACCGGGGAGCTGTTTTTT
CASSLGAEGTTGELFF
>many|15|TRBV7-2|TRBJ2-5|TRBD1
TGTGCCAGCAGCTTCGGCCAGGGGGCCCAAGAGACCCAGTACTTC
CASSFGQGAQETQYF
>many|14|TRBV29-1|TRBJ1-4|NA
TGCAGCGCTAGAAGGGGGGCCACTAATGAAAAACTGTTTTTT
CSARRGATNEKLFF
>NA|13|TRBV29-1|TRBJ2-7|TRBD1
TGCAGCCTTGGGACAGGGAGAACCTACGAGCAGTACTTC
CSLGTGRTYEQYF
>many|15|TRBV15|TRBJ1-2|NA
TGTGCCACCAGCAGAACCCACCCCGACTCCTATGGCTACACCTTC
CATSRTHPDSYGYTF
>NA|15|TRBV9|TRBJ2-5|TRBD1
TGTGCCAGCAGCGTAGTTGGACAGGGGTTGGAGACCCAGTACTTC
CASSVVGQGLETQYF
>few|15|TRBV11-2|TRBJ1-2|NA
TGTGCCAGCAGCTTAGCCGGACTGATTAACTATGGCTACACCTTC
CASSLAGLINYGYTF
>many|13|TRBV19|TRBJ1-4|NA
TGTGCCACCACGACCAACGGTGGGGAAAAACTGTTTTTT
CATTTNGGEKLFF
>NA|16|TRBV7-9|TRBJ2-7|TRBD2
TGTGCCAGCAGCTTTGGAGTTCAGGGCGCGGGGGGAGAGCAGTACTTC
CASSFGVQGAGGEQYF
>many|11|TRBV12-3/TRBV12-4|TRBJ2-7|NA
TGTGCCATCAAGGTACTTGACGGGCAGTACTTC
CAIKVLDGQYF
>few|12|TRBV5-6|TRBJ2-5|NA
TGTGCCAGCAGAGCAGGGTGGGAGACCCAGTACTTC
CASRAGWETQYF
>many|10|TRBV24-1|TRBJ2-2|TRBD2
TGTGCTGGGGGGGCCGGGGAGCTGTTTTTT
CAGGAGELFF
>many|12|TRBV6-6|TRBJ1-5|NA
TGTGCCAGTACCCCGTACAATCAGCCCCAGCATTTT
CASTPYNQPQHF
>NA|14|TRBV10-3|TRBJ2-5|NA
TGTGCCACTCGTCCAGCCGGGACTCAAGAGACCCAGTACTTC
CATRPAGTQETQYF
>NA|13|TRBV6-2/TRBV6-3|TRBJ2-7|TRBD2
TGTGCCAGCAAGCTAGCGGGCACTCGGGAGCAGTACTTC
CASKLAGTREQYF
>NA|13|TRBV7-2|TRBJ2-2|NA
TGTGCCAGCGGAGGGACAGCTACCGGGGAGCTGTTTTTT
CASGGTATGELFF
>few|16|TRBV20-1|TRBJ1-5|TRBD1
TGCAGTGCTAGAGATCTCGGACAGGGGCTATCGCAGCCCCAGCATTTT
CSARDLGQGLSQPQHF
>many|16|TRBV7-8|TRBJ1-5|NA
TGTGCCAGCAGCTTGGTCGGCGGGGCTAGCAATCAGCCCCAGCATTTT
CASSLVGGASNQPQHF
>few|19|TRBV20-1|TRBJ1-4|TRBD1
TGCAGTGCTAGGCCTTGGCCGGGACAGCAAAATATGCAGATTCGAAAACTGTTTTTT
CSARPWPGQQNMQIRKLFF
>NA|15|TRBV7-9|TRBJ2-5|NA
TGTGCCAGCAGCCAAGGGGGGACCCACCAAGAGACCCAGTACTTC
CASSQGGTHQETQYF
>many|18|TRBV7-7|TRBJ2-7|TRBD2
TGTGCCAGCAGCCCTGGGCCACTAGCGGGAGGGCCCTCCTACGAGCAGTACTTC
CASSPGPLAGGPSYEQYF
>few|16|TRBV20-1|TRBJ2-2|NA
TGCAGTGCTAGAGGGGGTTCCAGGGTGAACACCGGGGAGCTGTTTTTT
CSARGGSRVNTGELFF
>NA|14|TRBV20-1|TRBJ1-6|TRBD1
TGCAGTGCTAGAAAGACAGGGACCGAGGCACCCCTCCACTTT
CSARKTGTEAPLHF
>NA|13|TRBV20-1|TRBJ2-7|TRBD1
TGCAGTGCTCCCGACAGGGGGTCAGGGGAGCAGTACTTC
CSAPDRGSGEQYF
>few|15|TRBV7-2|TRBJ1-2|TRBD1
TGTGCCAGCAGCTTAGGTCAGGGGGCTTACTATGGCTACACCTTC
CASSLGQGAYYGYTF
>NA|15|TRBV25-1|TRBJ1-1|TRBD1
TGTGCCAGCAGTGAGGAAGGGACAGGGGACACTGAAGCTTTCTTT
CASSEEGTGDTEAFF
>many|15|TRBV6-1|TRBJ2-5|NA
TGTGCCAGCAGTGGACAACAGGGTTGGGTGGAGACCCAGTACTTC
CASSGQQGWVETQYF
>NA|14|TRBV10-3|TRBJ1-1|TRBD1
TGTGCCATCAGTGACCAGGACAGGGTCGCTGAAGCTTTCTTT
CAISDQDRVAEAFF